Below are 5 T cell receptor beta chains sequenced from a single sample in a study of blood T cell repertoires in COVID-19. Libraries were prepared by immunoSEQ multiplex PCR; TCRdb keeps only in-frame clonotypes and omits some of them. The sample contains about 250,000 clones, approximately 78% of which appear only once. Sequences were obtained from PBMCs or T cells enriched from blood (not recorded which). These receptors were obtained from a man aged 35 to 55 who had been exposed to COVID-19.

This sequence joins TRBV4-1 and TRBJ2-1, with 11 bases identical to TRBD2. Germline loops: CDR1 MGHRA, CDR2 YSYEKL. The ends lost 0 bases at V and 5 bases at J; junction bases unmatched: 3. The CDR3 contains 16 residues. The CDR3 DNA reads TGCGCCAGCAGCCAAGATCGGGGACTAGCGGACAATGAGCAGTTCTTC. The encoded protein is CASSQDRGLADNEQFF.

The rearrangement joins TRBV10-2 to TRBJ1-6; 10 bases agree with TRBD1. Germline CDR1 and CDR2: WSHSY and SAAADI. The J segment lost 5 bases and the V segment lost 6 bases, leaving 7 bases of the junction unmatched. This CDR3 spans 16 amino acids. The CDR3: CASRETGGRDNSPLHF. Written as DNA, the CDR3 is TGCGCCAGCAGGGAGACAGGGGGCCGCGATAATTCACCCCTCCACTTT.

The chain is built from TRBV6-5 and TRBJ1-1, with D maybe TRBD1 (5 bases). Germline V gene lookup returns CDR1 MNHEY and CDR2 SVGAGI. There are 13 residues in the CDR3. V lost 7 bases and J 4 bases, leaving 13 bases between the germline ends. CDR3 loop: CASTPGRLTEAFF. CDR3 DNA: TGTGCCAGCACCCCAGGGAGGCTCACTGAAGCTTTCTTT.

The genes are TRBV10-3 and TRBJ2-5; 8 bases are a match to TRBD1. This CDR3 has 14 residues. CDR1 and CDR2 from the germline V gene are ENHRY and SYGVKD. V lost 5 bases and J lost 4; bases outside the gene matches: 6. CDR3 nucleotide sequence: TGTGCCATCAGTAGGACAGGGCAGGGAGAGACCCAGTACTTC. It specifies CAISRTGQGETQYF.

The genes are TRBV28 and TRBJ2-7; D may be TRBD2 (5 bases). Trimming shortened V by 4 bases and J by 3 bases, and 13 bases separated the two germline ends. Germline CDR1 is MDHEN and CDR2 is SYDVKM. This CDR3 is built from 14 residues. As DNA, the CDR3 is TGTGCCAGCAGTTATGAGGGTCATAGCTACGAGCAGTACTTC. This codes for CASSYEGHSYEQYF.